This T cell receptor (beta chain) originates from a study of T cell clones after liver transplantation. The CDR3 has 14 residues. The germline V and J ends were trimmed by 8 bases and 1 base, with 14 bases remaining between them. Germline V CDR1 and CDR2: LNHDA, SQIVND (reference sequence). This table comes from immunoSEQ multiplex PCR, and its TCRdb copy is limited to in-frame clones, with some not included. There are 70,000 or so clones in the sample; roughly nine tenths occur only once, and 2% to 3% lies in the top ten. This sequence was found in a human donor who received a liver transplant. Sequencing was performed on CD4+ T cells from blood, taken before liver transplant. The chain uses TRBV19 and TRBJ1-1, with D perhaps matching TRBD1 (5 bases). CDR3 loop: CASQPRTKNTEAFF. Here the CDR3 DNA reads TGTGCCAGTCAACCTAGGACAAAGAACACTGAAGCTTTCTTT. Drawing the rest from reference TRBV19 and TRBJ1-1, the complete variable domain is DGGITQSPKYLFRKEGQNVTLSCEQNLNHDAMYWYRQDPGQGLRLIYYSQIVNDFQKGDIAEGYSVSREKKESFPLTVTSAQKNPTAFYLCASQPRTKNTEAFFGQGTRLTVV.